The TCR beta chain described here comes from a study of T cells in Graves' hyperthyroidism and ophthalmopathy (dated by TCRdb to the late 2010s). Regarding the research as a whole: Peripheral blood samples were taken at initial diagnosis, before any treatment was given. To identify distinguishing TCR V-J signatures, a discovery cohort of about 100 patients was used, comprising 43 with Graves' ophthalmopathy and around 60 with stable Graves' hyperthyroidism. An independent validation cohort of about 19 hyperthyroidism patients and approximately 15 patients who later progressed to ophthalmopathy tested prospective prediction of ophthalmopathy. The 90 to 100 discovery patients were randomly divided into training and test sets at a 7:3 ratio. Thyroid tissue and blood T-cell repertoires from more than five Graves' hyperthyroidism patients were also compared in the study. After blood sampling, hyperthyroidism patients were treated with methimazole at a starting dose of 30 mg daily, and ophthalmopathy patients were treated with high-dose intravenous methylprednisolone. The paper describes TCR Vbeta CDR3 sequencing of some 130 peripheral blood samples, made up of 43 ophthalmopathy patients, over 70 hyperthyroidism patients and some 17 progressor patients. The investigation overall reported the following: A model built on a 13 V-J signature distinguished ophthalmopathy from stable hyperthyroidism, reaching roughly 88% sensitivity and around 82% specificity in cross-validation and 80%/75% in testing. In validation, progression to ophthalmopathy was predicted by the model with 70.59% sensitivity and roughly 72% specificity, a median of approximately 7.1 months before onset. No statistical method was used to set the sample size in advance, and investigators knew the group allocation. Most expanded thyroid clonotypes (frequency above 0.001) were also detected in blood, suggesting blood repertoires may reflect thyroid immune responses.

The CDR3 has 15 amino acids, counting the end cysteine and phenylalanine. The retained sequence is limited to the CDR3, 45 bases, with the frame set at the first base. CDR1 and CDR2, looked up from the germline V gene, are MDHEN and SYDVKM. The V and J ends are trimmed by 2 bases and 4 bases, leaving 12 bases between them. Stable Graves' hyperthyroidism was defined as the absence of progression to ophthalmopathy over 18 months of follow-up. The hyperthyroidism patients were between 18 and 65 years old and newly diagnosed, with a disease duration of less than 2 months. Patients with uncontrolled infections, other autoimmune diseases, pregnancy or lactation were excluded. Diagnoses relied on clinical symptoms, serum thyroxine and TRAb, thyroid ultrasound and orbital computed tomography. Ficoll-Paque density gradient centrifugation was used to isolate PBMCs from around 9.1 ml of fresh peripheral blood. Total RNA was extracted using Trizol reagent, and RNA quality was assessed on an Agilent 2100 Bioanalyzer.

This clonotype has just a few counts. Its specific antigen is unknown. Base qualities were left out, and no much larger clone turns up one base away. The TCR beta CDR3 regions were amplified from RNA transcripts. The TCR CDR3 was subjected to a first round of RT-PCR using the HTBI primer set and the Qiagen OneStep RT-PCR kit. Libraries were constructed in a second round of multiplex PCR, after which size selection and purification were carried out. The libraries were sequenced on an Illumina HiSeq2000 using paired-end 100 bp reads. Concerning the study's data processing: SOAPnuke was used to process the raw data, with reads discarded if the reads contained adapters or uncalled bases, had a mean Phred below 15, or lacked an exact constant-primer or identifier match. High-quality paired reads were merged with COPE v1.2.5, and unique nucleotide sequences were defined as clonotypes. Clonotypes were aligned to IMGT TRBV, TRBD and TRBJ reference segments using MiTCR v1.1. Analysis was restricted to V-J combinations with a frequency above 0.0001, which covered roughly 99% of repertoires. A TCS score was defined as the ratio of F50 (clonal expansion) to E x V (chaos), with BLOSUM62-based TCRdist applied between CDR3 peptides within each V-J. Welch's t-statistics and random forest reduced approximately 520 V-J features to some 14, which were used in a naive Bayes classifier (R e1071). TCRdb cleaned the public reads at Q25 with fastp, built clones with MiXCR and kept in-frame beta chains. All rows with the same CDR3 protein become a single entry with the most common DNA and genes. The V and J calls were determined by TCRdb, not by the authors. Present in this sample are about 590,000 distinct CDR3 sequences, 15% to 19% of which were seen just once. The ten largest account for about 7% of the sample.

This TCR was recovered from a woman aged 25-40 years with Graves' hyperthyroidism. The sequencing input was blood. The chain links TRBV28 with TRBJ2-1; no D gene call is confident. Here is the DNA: TGTGCCAGCAGTTTAACCAGCGTCCAGTACAATGAGCAGTTCTTC. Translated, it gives CASSLTSVQYNEQFF.